Listed below are T cell receptor beta chains from one sample, sequenced in a study of CD8 T cells in ankylosing spondylitis. TCRdb reprocessed the 5' RACE reads via MiXCR and lists one record per CDR3 protein. The table has approximately 88,000 distinct CDR3 sequences, roughly 8.8% seen once. Source material: blood, either unsorted or a sorted T cell fraction (not recorded which). Receptor source: a male donor with ankylosing spondylitis or in good health (not recorded which). Each CDR3 is given without its conserved first and last residue. The D gene is left open where the match is weak. Some rows mark clone size as missing; the rest say once, few, many or name a class of expanded clone.

TRBJ1-4 many TRBV7-8 - 13 ASSLGPGENEKLF
TRBJ2-1 - TRBV5-6 - 17 ASSGLPGQTGAAYNEQF
TRBJ2-6 few TRBV7-9 - 14 ASSLDIGVGANVLT
TRBJ1-2 many TRBV18 - 13 ASSPRGQSELGYT
TRBJ2-5 many TRBV12-5 TRBD2 11 ASGLAGGETQY
TRBJ2-1 many TRBV5-1 - 14 ASSLALNSGYNEQF
TRBJ2-7 many TRBV2 TRBD2 14 ASSERGAGGPYEQY
TRBJ1-1 many TRBV15 - 13 ATSRGEGLNTEAF
TRBJ2-2 - TRBV4-2 TRBD2 13 APSQTSLNTGELF
TRBJ2-7 many TRBV5-1 - 11 ASSLVSDYEQY
TRBJ2-5 many TRBV20-1 TRBD2 12 SADSSGVLVAQY
TRBJ2-1 many TRBV5-1 TRBD2 11 ASGRGGVDEQF
TRBJ2-5 many TRBV24-1 TRBD1 14 ATSDPNPGTGETQY
TRBJ2-5 many TRBV6-5 - 12 ASSYSAAQETQY
TRBJ1-5 many TRBV20-1 - 12 SARTGFSNQPQH
TRBJ2-1 few TRBV7-8 TRBD2 14 ASSFNGGYSYNEQF
TRBJ2-1 many TRBV6-6 - 10 ATAEGVGEQF
TRBJ2-1 many TRBV7-2 - 13 ASSFGRGSYNEQF
TRBJ1-1 many TRBV29-1 - 9 SVKDSYEAF
TRBJ1-2 many TRBV28 TRBD1 13 ASSEPGTGDYGYT